What follows are 8 T cell receptor beta chains derived from one specimen sequenced in a study of shared clonotypes between healthy human individuals. The repertoire was sequenced with immunoSEQ multiplex PCR; TCRdb's copy has only in-frame clones and lacks some. Of around 2.3 million clones in the sample, more than 90% are singletons; the top ten hold around 0.13%. Material for sequencing was naive CD4+ T cells sorted from blood. Subset specified: CD45RA+ positively selected. The receptors originated from a man aged 18 to 30 in good health.

A word on this clone: Other nucleotide sequences in the sample specify the same CDR3. This chain links TRBV4-1 with TRBJ1-1; the D is unclear. The CDR3 has 14 amino acids. Per the germline V gene, CDR1 is MGHRA and CDR2 is YSYEKL. Trimming took 1 base from V and 0 from J, leaving 6 bases between them. This CDR3 reads CASSQGDVNTEAFF. DNA for the CDR3: TGCGCCAGCAGCCAAGGAGACGTGAACACTGAAGCTTTCTTT.

This chain links TRBV30 with TRBJ1-4; 10 nucleotides line up with TRBD1. The length of the CDR3 is 14 residues. The germline gives CDR1 GTSNPN, CDR2 SVGIG (reference sequence). The junction had 6 bases not matched to a gene; V was cut back by 6 bases and J by 5 bases. The CDR3 nucleotides are TGTGCCTGCAACAGACAGGGGGCGAATGAAAAACTGTTTTTT. This gives the protein CACNRQGANEKLFF.

This clone was counted once. V is TRBV12-5 and J is TRBJ2-7; D gene ambiguous. Germline lookup yields CDR1 LGHNT and CDR2 FRNRAP. This CDR3 contains 15 residues. V lost 0 bases to trimming and J lost 0 bases, with 9 bases between them. For the CDR3, the DNA is TGTGCTAGTGGTTTGGTCCCATCGCCCTCCTACGAGCAGTACTTC. As protein: CASGLVPSPSYEQYF.

Regarding this clone: Other DNA sequences in the sample encode the same CDR3. The chain uses TRBV18 and TRBJ2-7; 7 bases agree with TRBD2. V trimming: 2 bases; J trimming: 4 bases; junction bases outside the gene matches: 2. Looked up from germline, CDR1 is KGHSH and CDR2 is LQKENI. The CDR3 consists of 13 residues. CDR3 DNA: TGTGCCAGCTCACCAGCTAGCGGATACGAGCAGTACTTC. Its translation: CASSPASGYEQYF.

V usage is TRBV5-1 and J usage is TRBJ1-1; the D gene is possibly TRBD1 (5 bases). The ends were cut back, 4 bases at V and 0 bases at J, with 16 bases in the middle. CDR3 length: 16 amino acids. The V gene's germline CDR1 is SGHRS and CDR2 YFSETQ. The CDR3 protein is CASSQLVSGMNTEAFF. The CDR3 DNA reads as TGCGCCAGCAGCCAGCTCGTCTCAGGGATGAACACTGAAGCTTTCTTT.

The chain couples TRBV5-1 to TRBJ2-6; D not resolved. The CDR3 loop spans 14 amino acids. CDR1 is SGHRS, CDR2 YFSETQ, per germline. CDR3 sequence reads: CAGASESGANVLTF. The CDR3 DNA sequence: TGCGCAGGTGCCAGTGAGTCTGGGGCCAACGTCCTGACTTTC.

This sequence joins TRBV18 and TRBJ1-3; no reliable D call. The CDR3 spans 15 residues. Germline V lookup: CDR1 KGHSH, CDR2 LQKENI. V lost 2 bases, J lost 0 bases, and 8 bases lay in between. CDR3: CASSPGQNSGNTIYF. CDR3 bases: TGTGCCAGCTCACCAGGCCAGAACTCTGGAAACACCATATATTTT. Full variable domain (outside the CDR3, taken from reference TRBV18 and TRBJ1-3): NAGVMQNPRHLVRRRGQEARLRCSPMKGHSHVYWYRQLPEEGLKFMVYLQKENIIDESGMPKERFSAEFPKEGPSILRIQQVVRGDSAAYFCASSPGQNSGNTIYFGEGSWLTVV.

The chain carries TRBV6-6 and TRBJ2-7; 13 nucleotides agree with TRBD2. The CDR3 runs 15 residues. CDR1 and CDR2 from the germline V gene are MNHNY and SVGAGI (reference sequence). V dropped 4 bases and J dropped 4; count of bases not matched to a gene: 4. The CDR3 sequence is CASSFGLAGEYEQYF. DNA for the CDR3: TGTGCCAGCAGTTTCGGACTAGCGGGAGAGTACGAGCAGTACTTC.